This T cell receptor beta chain derives from a study of blood T cells in healthy people across ages. Germline CDR1 and CDR2: SGHKS and YYEKEE (reference sequence). This CDR3 is built from 15 residues. Deletions cut 7 bases from V and 0 bases from J, with 13 bases between. Staff drew 9 to 10 milliliters of peripheral blood from each donor. Primers used in a second PCR of roughly 6 to 11 cycles were a sample-barcoded 5' primer and a J-beta primer mix. TCRdb passed the 5' RACE reads through MiXCR, listing each CDR3 protein once. The repertoire holds just under 750,000 distinct CDR3 sequences, with 22% as singletons. General observations from the study: Among long-lived donors, naive CD4+ cells were more numerous and diversity higher than in aged donors.

As to this clonotype: Its antigen is still unknown.

Sequencing used blood. The TCR was taken from a man between 65 and 85 years old in good health. V and J are TRBV5-5 and TRBJ1-4; no firm D call. The CDR3 loop reads CASGYQFSTNEKLFF. In nucleotides, the CDR3 is TGTGCCAGCGGCTACCAATTCTCAACTAATGAAAAACTGTTTTTT.